In its sample, the clone carrying this T cell receptor beta chain was seen once. These data originate in a study of blood T cell repertoires in COVID-19. Study-level background: Samples representing acute and convalescent COVID-19 were sourced from the United States, Italy and Spain.

Followed over time, Seattle patients had been enrolled while infection was active. Original processing methods: Nucleated cell counts were estimated from reference gene primer amplification. Repertoires were generated with immunoSEQ multiplex PCR, while TCRdb's copy carries only in-frame clones and drops some. Clone size and the V and J calls come from that table; the DNA yielded D and trimming. Of around 120,000 clones listed, around 87% are singletons. Germline V lookup: CDR1 SGHRS, CDR2 YFSETQ. This CDR3 is 14 amino acids long. V lost 5 bases, J lost 0 bases, and 12 bases lay in between. Specimen: peripheral blood. V usage is TRBV5-1 and J usage is TRBJ2-7, with D possibly matching TRBD1 (6 bases). The TCR was taken from an older woman with COVID-19, enrolled during active disease. CDR3 region: CASSRQVSSYEQYF. The CDR3 nucleotides read TGCGCCAGCAGTCGACAGGTGAGCTCCTACGAGCAGTACTTC.